This note documents a single T cell receptor beta chain sequence. No antigen is known for it. The time point: week 35, safety follow-up. Vaccinated patients received 300 ug of mutant IDH1 20-mer peptide per dose, with topical imiquimod. The record originates from a study of a mutant IDH1 vaccine in newly diagnosed glioma. The overall study: Vaccine dosing followed radiotherapy by 4-6 weeks, or accompanied temozolomide cycles. Most had both radiotherapy and temozolomide beforehand; others had only one. The week-35 safety follow-up was V12, and the week-47 study end was V13.

TCRdb keeps only in-frame clones here, not all; method: immunoSEQ multiplex PCR. The table records about 60,000 clones, less than 90% of them present only once. J was trimmed by 16 bases and V by 3 bases; bases with no gene match: 6. The CDR3 sequence is 12 residues long. Per germline, CDR1 KGHSH and CDR2 LQKENI. The source is a man between 25 and 39 years old with glioma. Sequencing was performed on PBMCs, taken from a glioma patient whose treatment included an IDH1 peptide vaccine. This sequence joins TRBV18 and TRBJ2-1; 10 bases map to TRBD1. CDR3 in DNA: TGTGCCAGCTCACCCCAGACAGGGGGCTTTTTCTTC. This codes for CASSPQTGGFFF.